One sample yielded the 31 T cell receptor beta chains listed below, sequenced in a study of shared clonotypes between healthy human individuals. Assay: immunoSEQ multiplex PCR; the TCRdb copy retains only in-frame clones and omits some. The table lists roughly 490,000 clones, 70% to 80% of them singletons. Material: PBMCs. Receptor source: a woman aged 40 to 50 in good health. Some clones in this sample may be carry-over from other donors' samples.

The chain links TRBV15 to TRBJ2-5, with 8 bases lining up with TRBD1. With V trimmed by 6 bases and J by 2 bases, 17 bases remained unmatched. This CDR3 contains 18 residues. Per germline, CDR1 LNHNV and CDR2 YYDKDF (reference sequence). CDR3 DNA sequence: TGTGCCACCAGAGGAAACCTTGACAGGGGAGCGCCTCAAGAGACCCAGTACTTC. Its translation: CATRGNLDRGAPQETQYF.

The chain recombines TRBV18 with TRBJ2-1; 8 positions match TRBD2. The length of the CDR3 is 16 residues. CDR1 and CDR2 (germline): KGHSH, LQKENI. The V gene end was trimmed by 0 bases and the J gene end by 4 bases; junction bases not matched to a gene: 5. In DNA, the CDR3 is TGTGCCAGCTCACCACCCCGGCTAGCGGGTTACAATGAGCAGTTCTTC. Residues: CASSPPRLAGYNEQFF.

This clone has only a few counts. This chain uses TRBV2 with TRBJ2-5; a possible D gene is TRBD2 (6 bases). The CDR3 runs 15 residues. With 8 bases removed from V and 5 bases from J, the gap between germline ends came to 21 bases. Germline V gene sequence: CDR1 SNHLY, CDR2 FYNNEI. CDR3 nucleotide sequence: TGTGCCAGCCTAAAAGCCCTAGCGCTGTGGGAGACCCAGTACTTC. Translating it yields CASLKALALWETQYF.

The chain's CDR3 is CASSDSGSSTDTQYF. The CDR3 bases are TGTGCCAGCAGTGACAGCGGGAGTAGCACAGATACGCAGTATTTT. The chain links TRBV2 to TRBJ2-3; TRBD2 matches 8 bases. The ends lost 3 bases at V and 0 bases at J; junction bases unmatched: 2. Germline CDR1 and CDR2: SNHLY and FYNNEI. The CDR3 contains 15 residues.

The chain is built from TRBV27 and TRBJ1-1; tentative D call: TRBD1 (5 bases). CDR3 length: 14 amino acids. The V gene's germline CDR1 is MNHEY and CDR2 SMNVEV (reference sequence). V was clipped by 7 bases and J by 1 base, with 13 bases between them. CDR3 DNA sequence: TGTGCCAGCACGCTTGGGGGGGGGAACACTGAAGCTTTCTTT. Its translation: CASTLGGGNTEAFF.

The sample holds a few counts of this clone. CDR3: CSALAPDGYTF. The CDR3, as DNA: TGCAGTGCCTTGGCACCTGATGGCTACACCTTC. V gene TRBV20-1 combines with J gene TRBJ1-2, with D unclear. With 6 bases removed from V and 6 bases from J, the gap between germline ends came to 11 bases. The length of the CDR3 is 11 residues. CDR1 and CDR2 from the germline V gene are DFQATT and SNEGSKA (reference sequence).

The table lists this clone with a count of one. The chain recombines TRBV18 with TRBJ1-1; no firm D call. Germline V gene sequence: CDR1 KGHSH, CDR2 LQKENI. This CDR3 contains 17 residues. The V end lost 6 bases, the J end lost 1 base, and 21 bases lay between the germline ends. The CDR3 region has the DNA TGTGCCAGCTCCCTCGGGATAGAGATAATTTCGAACACTGAAGCTTTCTTT. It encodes CASSLGIEIISNTEAFF.

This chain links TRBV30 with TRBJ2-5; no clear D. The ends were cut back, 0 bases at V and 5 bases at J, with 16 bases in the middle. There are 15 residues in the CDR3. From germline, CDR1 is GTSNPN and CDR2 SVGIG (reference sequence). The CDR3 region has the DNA TGTGCCTGGAGTGTACTTACAACCTGGGTGGAGACCCAGTACTTC. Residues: CAWSVLTTWVETQYF.

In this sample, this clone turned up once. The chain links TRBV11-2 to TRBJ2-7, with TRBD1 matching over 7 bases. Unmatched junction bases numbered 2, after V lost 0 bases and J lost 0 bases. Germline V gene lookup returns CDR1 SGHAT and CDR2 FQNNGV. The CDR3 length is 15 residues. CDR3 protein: CASSLEQGDSYEQYF. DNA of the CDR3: TGTGCCAGCAGCTTAGAGCAGGGGGACTCCTACGAGCAGTACTTC.

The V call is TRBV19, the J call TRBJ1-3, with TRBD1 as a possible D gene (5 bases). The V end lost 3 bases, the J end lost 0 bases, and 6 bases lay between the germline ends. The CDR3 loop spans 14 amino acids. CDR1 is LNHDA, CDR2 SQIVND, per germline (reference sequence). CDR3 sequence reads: CASSMDNSGNTIYF. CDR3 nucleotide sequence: TGTGCCAGTAGTATGGACAACTCTGGAAACACCATATATTTT.

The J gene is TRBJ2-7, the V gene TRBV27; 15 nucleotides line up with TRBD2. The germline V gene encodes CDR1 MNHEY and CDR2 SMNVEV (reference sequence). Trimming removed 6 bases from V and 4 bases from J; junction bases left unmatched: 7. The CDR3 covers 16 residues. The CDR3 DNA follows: TGTGCCAGCAGCGGACTAGCGGGAGGGGGAATTTACGAGCAGTACTTC. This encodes CASSGLAGGGIYEQYF.

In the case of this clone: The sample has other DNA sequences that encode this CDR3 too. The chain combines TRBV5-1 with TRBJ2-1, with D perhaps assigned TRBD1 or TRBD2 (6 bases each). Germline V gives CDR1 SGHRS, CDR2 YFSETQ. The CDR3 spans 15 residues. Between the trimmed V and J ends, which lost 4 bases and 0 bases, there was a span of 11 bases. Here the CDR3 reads CASSLGGSSYNEQFF. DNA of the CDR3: TGCGCCAGCAGCCTAGGGGGGAGCTCCTACAATGAGCAGTTCTTC.

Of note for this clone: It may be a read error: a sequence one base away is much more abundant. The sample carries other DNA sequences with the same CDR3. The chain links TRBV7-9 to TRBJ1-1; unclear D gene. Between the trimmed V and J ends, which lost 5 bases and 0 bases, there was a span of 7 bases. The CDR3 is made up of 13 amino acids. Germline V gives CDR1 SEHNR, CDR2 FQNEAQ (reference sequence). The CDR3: CASSPTVNTEAFF. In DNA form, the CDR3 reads TGTGCCAGCAGCCCCACAGTGAACACTGAAGCTTTCTTT.

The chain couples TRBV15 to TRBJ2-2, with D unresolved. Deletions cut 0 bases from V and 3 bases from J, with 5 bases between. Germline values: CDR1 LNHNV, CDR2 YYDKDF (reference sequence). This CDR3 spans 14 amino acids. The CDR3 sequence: CATSRDSYTGELFF. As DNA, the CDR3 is TGTGCCACCAGCAGAGATTCATACACCGGGGAGCTGTTTTTT.

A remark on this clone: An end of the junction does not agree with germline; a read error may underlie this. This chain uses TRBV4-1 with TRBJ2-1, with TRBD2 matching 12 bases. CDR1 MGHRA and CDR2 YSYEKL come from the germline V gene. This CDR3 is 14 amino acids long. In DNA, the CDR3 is TGTGCCAGCAGCCCCCTACCCACTAGCGGGAGGAGTTTCTTC. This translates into CASSPLPTSGRSFF.

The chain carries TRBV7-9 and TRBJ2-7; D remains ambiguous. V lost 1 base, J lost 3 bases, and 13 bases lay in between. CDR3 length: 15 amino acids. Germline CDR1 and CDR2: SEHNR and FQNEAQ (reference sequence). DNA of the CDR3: TGTGCCAGCAGCTTAGGGTCACTCCCTCTCTACGAGCAGTACTTC. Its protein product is CASSLGSLPLYEQYF.

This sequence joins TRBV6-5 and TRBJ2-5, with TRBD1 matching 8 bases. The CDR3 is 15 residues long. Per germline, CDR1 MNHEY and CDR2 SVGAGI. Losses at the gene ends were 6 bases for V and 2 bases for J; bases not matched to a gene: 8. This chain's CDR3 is CASRPSTGVQETQYF. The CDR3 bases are TGTGCCAGCAGACCCTCGACAGGGGTGCAAGAGACCCAGTACTTC.

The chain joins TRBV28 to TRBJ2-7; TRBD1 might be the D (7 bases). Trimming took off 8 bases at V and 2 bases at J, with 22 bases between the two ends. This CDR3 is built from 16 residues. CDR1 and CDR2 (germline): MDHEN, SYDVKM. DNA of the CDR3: TGTGCCAGCCTTTCCAGGGGGGACACTTCTACCTACGAGCAGTACTTC. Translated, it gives CASLSRGDTSTYEQYF.

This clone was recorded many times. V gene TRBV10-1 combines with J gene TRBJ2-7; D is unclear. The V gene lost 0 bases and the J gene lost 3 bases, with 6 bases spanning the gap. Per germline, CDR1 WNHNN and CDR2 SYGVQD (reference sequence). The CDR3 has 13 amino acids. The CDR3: CASSESMSYEQYF. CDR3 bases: TGCGCCAGCAGTGAGTCGATGAGCTACGAGCAGTACTTC.

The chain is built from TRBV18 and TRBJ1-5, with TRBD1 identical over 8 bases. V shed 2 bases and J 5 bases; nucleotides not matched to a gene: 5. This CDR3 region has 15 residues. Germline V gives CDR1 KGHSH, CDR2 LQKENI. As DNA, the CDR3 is TGTGCCAGCTCACCAATGACAGGGGTGGATCAGCCCCAGCATTTT. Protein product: CASSPMTGVDQPQHF.

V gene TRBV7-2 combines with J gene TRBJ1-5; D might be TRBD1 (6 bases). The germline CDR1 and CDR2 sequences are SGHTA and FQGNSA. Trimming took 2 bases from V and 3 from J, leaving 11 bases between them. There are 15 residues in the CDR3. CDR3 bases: TGTGCCAGCAGCTTATCGGGACAAAACAATCAGCCCCAGCATTTT. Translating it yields CASSLSGQNNQPQHF.

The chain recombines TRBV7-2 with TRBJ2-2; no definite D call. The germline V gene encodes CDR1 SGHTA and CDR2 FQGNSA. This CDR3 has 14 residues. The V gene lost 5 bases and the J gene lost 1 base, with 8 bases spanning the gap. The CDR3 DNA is TGTGCCAGCAGCAAAACCAGGAACACCGGGGAGCTGTTTTTT. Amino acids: CASSKTRNTGELFF. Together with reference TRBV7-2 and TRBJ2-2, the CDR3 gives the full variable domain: GAGVSQSPSNKVTEKGKDVELRCDPISGHTALYWYRQSLGQGLEFLIYFQGNSAPDKSGLPSDRFSAERTGGSVSTLTIQRTQQEDSAVYLCASSKTRNTGELFFGEGSRLTVL.

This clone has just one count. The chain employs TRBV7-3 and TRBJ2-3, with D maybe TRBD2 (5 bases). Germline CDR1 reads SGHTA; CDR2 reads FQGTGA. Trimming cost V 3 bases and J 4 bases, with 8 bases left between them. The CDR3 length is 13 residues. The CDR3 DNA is TGTGCCAGCAGCTTTACTAGGGCAGATACGCAGTATTTT. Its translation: CASSFTRADTQYF.

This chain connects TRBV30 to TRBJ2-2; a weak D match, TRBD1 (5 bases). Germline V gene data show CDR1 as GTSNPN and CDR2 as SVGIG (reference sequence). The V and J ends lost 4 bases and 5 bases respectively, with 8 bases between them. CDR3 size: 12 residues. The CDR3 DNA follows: TGTGCCTGGAACCCAGGGACCGGGGAGCTGTTTTTT. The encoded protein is CAWNPGTGELFF.

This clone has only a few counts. CDR3 sequence reads: CASSPSAGELFF. The CDR3 coding sequence is TGTGCCAGCAGTCCCTCTGCCGGGGAGCTGTTTTTT. The chain uses TRBV6-6 and TRBJ2-2; D is unresolved. The CDR3 has 12 amino acids. V was cut by 5 bases and J by 6 bases, with 7 bases left in between. In germline, CDR1 is MNHNY, CDR2 SVGAGI (reference sequence).

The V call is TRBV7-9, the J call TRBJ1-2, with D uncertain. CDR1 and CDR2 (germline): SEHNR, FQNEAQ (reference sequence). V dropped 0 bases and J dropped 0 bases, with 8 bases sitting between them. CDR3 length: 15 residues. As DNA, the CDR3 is TGTGCCAGCAGCTTAGCGGGAGAAGCTAACTATGGCTACACCTTC. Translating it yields CASSLAGEANYGYTF.

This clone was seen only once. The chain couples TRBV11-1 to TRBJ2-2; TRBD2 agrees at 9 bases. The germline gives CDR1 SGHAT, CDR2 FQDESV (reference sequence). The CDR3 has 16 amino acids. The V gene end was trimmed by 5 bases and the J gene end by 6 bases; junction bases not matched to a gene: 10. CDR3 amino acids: CASSPMTSGMAGELFF. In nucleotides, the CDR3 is TGTGCCAGCAGCCCTATGACTAGCGGCATGGCCGGGGAGCTGTTTTTT.

CDR3 DNA sequence: TGTGCCAGCTGCCGACTAGCGGGCTACGAGCAGTACTTC. It codes for CASCRLAGYEQYF. V gene TRBV27 combines with J gene TRBJ2-7, with 10 bases identical to TRBD2. J was trimmed by 3 bases and V by 8 bases; bases with no gene match: 4. CDR3 size: 13 residues. Germline V gives CDR1 MNHEY, CDR2 SMNVEV (reference sequence).

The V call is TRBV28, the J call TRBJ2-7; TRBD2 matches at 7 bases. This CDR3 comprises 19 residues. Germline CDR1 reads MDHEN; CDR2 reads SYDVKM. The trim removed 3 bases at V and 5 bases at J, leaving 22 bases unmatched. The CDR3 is CASSFRVRVGYGRWNEQYF. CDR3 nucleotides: TGTGCCAGCAGTTTTAGGGTCAGGGTAGGGTACGGGAGGTGGAACGAGCAGTACTTC. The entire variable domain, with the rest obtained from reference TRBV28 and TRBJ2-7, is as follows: DVKVTQSSRYLVKRTGEKVFLECVQDMDHENMFWYRQDPGLGLRLIYFSYDVKMKEKGDIPEGYSVSREKKERFSLILESASTNQTSMYLCASSFRVRVGYGRWNEQYFGPGTRLTVT.

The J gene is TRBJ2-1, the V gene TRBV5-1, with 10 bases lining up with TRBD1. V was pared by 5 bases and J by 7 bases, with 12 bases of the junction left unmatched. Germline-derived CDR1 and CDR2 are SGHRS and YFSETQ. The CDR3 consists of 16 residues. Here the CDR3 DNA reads TGCGCCAGCAGATCGGATGAAGGGACAGGGGTAAATGAGCAGTTCTTC. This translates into CASRSDEGTGVNEQFF.

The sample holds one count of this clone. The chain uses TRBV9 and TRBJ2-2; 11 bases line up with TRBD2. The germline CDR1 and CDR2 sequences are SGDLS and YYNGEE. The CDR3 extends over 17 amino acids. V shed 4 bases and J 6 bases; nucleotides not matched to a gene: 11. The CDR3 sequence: CASSPWGLAVTSGELFF. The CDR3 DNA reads TGTGCCAGCAGCCCCTGGGGACTAGCGGTTACGTCCGGGGAGCTGTTTTTT.